Listed below are T cell receptor beta chains from one sample, sequenced in a study of blood T cell repertoires in COVID-19. TCRdb's copy holds only in-frame clones and misses some; the assay was immunoSEQ multiplex PCR. The table has more than 150,000 clones, 80% to 85% seen once; the top ten hold around 6.3%. The sample was peripheral blood. The receptors here all came from a middle-aged woman with acute or convalescent COVID-19. Each CDR3 is given with its conserved first and last residue. Fields, in order: D gene, clone size, J gene, V gene, CDR3 DNA, CDR3 protein. D genes are given only for firm matches. The size field is filled for only some rows; it gives once, few, many or a size class.

>TRBD2|NA|TRBJ2-1|TRBV7-9
TGTGCCAGCAGCTTAACAAGCGGGATCTACAATGAGCAGTTCTTC
CASSLTSGIYNEQFF
>TRBD1|NA|TRBJ2-1|TRBV6-5
TGTGCCAGCAGTAGGACAGGGAGCGATGAGCAGTTCTTC
CASSRTGSDEQFF
>NA|NA|TRBJ1-2|TRBV6-5
TGTGCCAGCACCCCAGAGGGGGGGCGCGCCTATGGCTACACCTTC
CASTPEGGRAYGYTF
>TRBD2|NA|TRBJ2-3|TRBV28
TGTGCCAGCAGGCGGACTAGGGATACGCAGTATTTT
CASRRTRDTQYF
>NA|NA|TRBJ2-7|TRBV29-1
TGCAGCGTGCGAGGGTACGAGCAGTACTTC
CSVRGYEQYF
>TRBD2|NA|TRBJ2-1|TRBV5-1
TGCGCCAGCAGCTTCGCCCCGGGGGGGCAGGACAATGAGCAGTTCTTC
CASSFAPGGQDNEQFF
>NA|once|TRBJ1-2|TRBV5-4
TGTGCCAGCGGATGGTCAGGGCAGGGGGGCTACACCTTC
CASGWSGQGGYTF
>NA|NA|TRBJ1-5|TRBV19
TGTGCCGGGGGACACCAGGGTCGTCAGCCCCAGCATTTT
CAGGHQGRQPQHF
>TRBD1|NA|TRBJ2-7|TRBV28
TGTGCCAGCAACACAGGGGTAGGAACTCGGGAGCAGTACTTC
CASNTGVGTREQYF
>TRBD1|NA|TRBJ1-2|TRBV3-1/TRBV3-2
TGTGCCAGCAGCAGCCGGGACAGACTCTATGGCTACACCTTC
CASSSRDRLYGYTF
>TRBD1|NA|TRBJ1-5|TRBV18
TGTGCCAGCTCACGGGACAGTAGCAATCAGCCCCAGCATTTT
CASSRDSSNQPQHF
>TRBD2|NA|TRBJ2-3|TRBV9
TGTGCCAGCAGCGTACCAACTGGTAGCGGGACTCCAGATACGCAGTATTTT
CASSVPTGSGTPDTQYF
>NA|NA|TRBJ2-2|TRBV27
TGTGCCAGCAGTTTGGGCAGGGGAAGCACCGGGGAGCTGTTTTTT
CASSLGRGSTGELFF
>NA|NA|TRBJ2-3|TRBV6-5
TGTGCCAGCAGAAGGGGCGGGGGCACAGATACGCAGTATTTT
CASRRGGGTDTQYF
>TRBD2|NA|TRBJ2-1|TRBV7-8
TGTGCCAGCAGCCTCAATCTAGCGGGAACGCCCACTGAGCAGTTCTTC
CASSLNLAGTPTEQFF
>NA|NA|TRBJ1-3|TRBV18
TGTGCCAGCTCACCGGCTAGCTCTGGAAACACCATATATTTT
CASSPASSGNTIYF
>TRBD1|once|TRBJ1-6|TRBV27
TGTGCCAGCAGTCTTCGGCCGGGACAGGGCTTTTTGTCCTCCTATAATTCACCCCTCCACTTT
CASSLRPGQGFLSSYNSPLHF
>TRBD1|NA|TRBJ2-1|TRBV11-2
TGTGCCAGCAGCTTAGCACAGGGGGCGCAGAGAAATGAGCAGTTCTTC
CASSLAQGAQRNEQFF
>TRBD2|NA|TRBJ2-3|TRBV28
TGTGCCAGCAAGGGCGGGAGTTCGGATACGCAGTATTTT
CASKGGSSDTQYF
>NA|once|TRBJ1-1|TRBV27
TGTGCCAGCGGGGCCATATCCACTGAAGCTTTCTTT
CASGAISTEAFF
>NA|NA|TRBJ1-5|TRBV7-9
TGTGCCAGCAGCCGACCGGGGGATCAGCCCCAGCATTTT
CASSRPGDQPQHF
>TRBD1|NA|TRBJ2-2|TRBV19
TGTGCCAGCAGCAAACCACAGGGGGGAACCGGGGAGCTGTTTTTT
CASSKPQGGTGELFF
>TRBD1|once|TRBJ1-1|TRBV4-1
TGCGCCAGCAGCACCGGGCCAGGACAGGGGGCTATGAACACTGAAGCTTTCTTT
CASSTGPGQGAMNTEAFF